This T cell receptor beta chain was retrieved from a study of identical twins. The CDR3 contains 15 residues. Per the germline V gene, CDR1 is SGHDT and CDR2 is YYEEEE. Trimming took off 4 bases at V and 0 bases at J, with 10 bases between the two ends. Notes on this clonotype: Its cognate antigen is unknown.

Study results and limitations: Cord blood beta clonotypes present at high abundance carried fewer insertions; no such pattern appeared in memory repertoires.

Template switching (which added a universal primer site) was used, and cDNA carried unique molecular identifiers. TCRdb reprocessed the 5' RACE reads with MiXCR, giving one entry per CDR3 protein. The sample gives 140,000 to 150,000 distinct CDR3 sequences, around 3.5% of which show up once; roughly 8% is in the top ten. V usage is TRBV5-6 and J usage is TRBJ2-2, with D perhaps matching TRBD2 (5 bases). This sequence originates from a man between 18 and 29 years old in good health. The sequenced material came from memory T cells sorted from blood. The CDR3 nucleotides read TGTGCCAGCAGCAGACTACCCCCGAACACCGGGGAGCTGTTTTTT. Residues: CASSRLPPNTGELFF. Drawing the rest from reference TRBV5-6 and TRBJ2-2, the complete variable domain is DAGVTQSPTHLIKTRGQQVTLRCSPKSGHDTVSWYQQALGQGPQFIFQYYEEEERQRGNFPDRFSGHQFPNYSSELNVNALLLGDSALYLCASSRLPPNTGELFFGEGSRLTVL.